This T cell receptor beta chain was found in a study of blood T cell repertoires in COVID-19. Profiled with immunoSEQ multiplex PCR; TCRdb holds only in-frame clones, not every one. There are 130,000 or so clones in the sample; more than 85% occur only once, and 18% lies in the top ten. CDR3 size: 15 residues. Trimming shortened V by 3 bases and J by 0 bases, and 12 bases separated the two germline ends. Per germline, CDR1 DFQATT and CDR2 SNEGSKA (reference sequence). The sequenced sample was peripheral blood. This sequence originates from a man in his forties or fifties with active or convalescent COVID-19. The J gene is TRBJ2-1, the V gene TRBV20-1; a possible D gene is TRBD2 (6 bases). In DNA form, the CDR3 reads TGCAGTGCTAGTCGGCGGGGTAGCTCCTACAATGAGCAGTTCTTC. Its translation is CSASRRGSSYNEQFF.